The clone carrying this TCR beta chain appeared a single time. The V gene end was trimmed by 1 base and the J gene end by 4 bases; junction bases not matched to a gene: 12. Germline V gene lookup returns CDR1 SGHAT and CDR2 FQNNGV. The CDR3 length is 18 residues. This specimen belongs to a study of cytomegalovirus exposure and HLA in healthy donors. The assay was immunoSEQ multiplex PCR, and TCRdb's table has in-frame clones only and misses some. The data show about 200,000 clones, about nine tenths seen once. The clonotype originates from a woman aged 18 to 35 in good health and CMV-seropositive. The sequenced material came from PBMCs. The chain is built from TRBV11-2 and TRBJ2-7, with 11 bases fitting TRBD2. CDR3 residues: CASSLVGVVAGGSYEQYF. The CDR3 DNA reads TGTGCCAGCAGCTTAGTAGGTGTTGTAGCGGGAGGGTCTTACGAGCAGTACTTC.